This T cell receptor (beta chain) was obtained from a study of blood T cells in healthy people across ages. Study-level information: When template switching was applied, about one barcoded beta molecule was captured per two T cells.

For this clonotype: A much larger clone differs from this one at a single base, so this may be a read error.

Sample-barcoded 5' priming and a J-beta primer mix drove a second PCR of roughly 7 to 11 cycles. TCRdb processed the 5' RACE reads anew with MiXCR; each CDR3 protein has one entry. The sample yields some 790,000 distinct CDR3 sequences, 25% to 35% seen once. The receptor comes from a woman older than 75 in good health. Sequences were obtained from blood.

As DNA, the CDR3 is TGTGCCAGCAGCTTAGGCGGGACAGGGGCTCATGAGCAGTACTTC. Amino acids: CASSLGGTGAHEQYF. This chain joins TRBV7-9 and TRBJ2-5, with 10 positions matching TRBD1. The CDR3 is 15 residues long. From germline, CDR1 is SEHNR and CDR2 FQNEAQ (reference sequence). V gave up 1 base and J gave up 11 bases; unmatched junction bases: 10.